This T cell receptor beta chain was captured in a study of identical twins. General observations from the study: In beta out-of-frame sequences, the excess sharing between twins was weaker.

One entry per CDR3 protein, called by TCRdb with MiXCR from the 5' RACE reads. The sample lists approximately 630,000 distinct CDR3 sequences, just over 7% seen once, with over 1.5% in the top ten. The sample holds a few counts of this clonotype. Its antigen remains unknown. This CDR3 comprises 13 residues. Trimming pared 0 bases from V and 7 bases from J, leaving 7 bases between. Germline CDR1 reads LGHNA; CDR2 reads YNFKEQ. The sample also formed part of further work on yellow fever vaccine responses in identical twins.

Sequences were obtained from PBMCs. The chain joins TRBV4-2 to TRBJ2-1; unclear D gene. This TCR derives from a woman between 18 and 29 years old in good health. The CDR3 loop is CASSQDPGNEQFF. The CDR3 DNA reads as TGTGCCAGCAGCCAAGATCCCGGAAATGAGCAGTTCTTC.